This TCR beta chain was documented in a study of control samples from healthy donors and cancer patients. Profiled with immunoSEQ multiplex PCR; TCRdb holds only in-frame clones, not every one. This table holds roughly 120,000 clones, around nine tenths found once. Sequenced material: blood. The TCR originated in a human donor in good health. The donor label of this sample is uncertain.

Here the CDR3 DNA reads TGTGCCAGCAGCTTAGAGGGCTTACCGGAAAATGAGCAGTTCTTC. Its protein is CASSLEGLPENEQFF. The chain uses TRBV11-2 and TRBJ2-1; D gene unclear. This CDR3 comprises 15 residues. Germline V gives CDR1 SGHAT, CDR2 FQNNGV. Trimming left V 0 bases short and J 7 bases short, with 13 bases between.